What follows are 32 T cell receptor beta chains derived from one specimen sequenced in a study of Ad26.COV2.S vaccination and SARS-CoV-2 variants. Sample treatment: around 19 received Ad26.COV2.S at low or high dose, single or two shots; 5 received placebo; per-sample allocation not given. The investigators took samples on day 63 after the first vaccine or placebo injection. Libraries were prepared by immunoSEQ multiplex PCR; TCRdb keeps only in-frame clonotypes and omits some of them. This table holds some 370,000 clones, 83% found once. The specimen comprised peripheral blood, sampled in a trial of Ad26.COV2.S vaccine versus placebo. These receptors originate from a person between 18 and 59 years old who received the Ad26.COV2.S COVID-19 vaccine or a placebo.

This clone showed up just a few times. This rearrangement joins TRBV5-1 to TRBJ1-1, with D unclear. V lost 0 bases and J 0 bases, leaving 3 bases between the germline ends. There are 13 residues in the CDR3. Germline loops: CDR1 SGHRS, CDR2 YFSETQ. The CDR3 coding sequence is TGCGCCAGCAGCTTGGAGATGAACACTGAAGCTTTCTTT. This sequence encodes CASSLEMNTEAFF.

The CDR3 DNA sequence: TGTGCCAGTAGTTGGGCTAGCGGGAGGCTCTACGAGCAGTACTTC. It translates to CASSWASGRLYEQYF. This sequence joins TRBV19 and TRBJ2-7; 11 positions agree with TRBD2. This CDR3 is built from 15 residues. Germline CDR1 LNHDA, CDR2 SQIVND (reference sequence). Trimming at V came to 5 bases and at J to 3 bases, leaving 6 bases not matched to a gene.

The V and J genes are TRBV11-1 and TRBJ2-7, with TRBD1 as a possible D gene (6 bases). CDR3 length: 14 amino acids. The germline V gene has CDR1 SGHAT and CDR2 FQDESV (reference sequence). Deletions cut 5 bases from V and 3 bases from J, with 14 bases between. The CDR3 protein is CASSPNRVIYEQYF. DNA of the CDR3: TGTGCCAGCAGCCCTAACAGGGTAATCTACGAGCAGTACTTC.

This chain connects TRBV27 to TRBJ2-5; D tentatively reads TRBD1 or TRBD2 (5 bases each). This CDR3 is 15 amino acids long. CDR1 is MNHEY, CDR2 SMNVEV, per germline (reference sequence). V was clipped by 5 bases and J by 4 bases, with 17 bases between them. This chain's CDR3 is CASSASGTIGETQYF. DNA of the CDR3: TGTGCCAGCAGTGCCTCCGGGACGATTGGAGAGACCCAGTACTTC.

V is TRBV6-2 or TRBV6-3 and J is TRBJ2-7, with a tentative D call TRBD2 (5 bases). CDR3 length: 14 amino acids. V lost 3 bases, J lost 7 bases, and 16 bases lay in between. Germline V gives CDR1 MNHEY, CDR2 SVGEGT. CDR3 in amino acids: CASSYSGLVGEQYF. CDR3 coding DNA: TGTGCCAGCAGTTATTCCGGACTGGTTGGAGAGCAGTACTTC.

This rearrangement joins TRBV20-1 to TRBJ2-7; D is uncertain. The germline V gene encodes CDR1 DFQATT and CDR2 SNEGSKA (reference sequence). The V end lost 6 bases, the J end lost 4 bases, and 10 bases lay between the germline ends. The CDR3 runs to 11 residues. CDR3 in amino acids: CSARIGYEQYF. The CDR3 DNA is TGCAGTGCGAGGATCGGGTACGAGCAGTACTTC.

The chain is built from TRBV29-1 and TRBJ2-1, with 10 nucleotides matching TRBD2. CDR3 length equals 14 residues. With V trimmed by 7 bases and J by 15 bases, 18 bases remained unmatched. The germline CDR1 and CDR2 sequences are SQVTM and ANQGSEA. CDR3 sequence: CSGRASGSTDQWFF. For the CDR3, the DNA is TGCAGCGGTAGGGCTAGCGGGAGTACCGATCAATGGTTCTTC.

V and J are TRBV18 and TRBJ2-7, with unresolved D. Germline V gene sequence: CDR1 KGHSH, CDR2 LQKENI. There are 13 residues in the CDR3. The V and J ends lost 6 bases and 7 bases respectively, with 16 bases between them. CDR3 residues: CASSRTETREQYF. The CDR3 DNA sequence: TGTGCCAGCTCCCGTACCGAAACGAGGGAGCAGTACTTC.

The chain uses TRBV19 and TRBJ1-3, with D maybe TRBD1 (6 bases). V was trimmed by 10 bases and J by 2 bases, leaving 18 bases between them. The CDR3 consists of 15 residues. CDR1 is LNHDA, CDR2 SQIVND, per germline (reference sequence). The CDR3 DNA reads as TGTGCCACCTCTTGGGGGGCCGGAGCTGGAAACACCATATATTTT. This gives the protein CATSWGAGAGNTIYF.

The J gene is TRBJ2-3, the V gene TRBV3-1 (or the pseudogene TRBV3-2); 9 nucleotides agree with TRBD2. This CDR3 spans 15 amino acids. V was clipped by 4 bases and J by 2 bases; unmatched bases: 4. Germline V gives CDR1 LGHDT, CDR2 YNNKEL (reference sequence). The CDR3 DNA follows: TGTGCCAGCAGCCTGACTAGCGGTTACACAGATACGCAGTATTTT. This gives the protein CASSLTSGYTDTQYF.

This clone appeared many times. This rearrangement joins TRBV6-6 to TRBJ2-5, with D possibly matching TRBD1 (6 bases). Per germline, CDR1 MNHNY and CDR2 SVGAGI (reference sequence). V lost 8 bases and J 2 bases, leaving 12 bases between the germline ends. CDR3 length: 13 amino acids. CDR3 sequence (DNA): TGTGCCAGCGGGTGGACAGCTCAAGAGACCCAGTACTTC. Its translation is CASGWTAQETQYF.

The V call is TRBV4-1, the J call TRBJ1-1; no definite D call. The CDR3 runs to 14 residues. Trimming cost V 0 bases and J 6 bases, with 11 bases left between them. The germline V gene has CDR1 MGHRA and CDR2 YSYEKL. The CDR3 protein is CASSQEIHLAEAFF. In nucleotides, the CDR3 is TGCGCCAGCAGCCAAGAAATCCATCTCGCTGAAGCTTTCTTT.

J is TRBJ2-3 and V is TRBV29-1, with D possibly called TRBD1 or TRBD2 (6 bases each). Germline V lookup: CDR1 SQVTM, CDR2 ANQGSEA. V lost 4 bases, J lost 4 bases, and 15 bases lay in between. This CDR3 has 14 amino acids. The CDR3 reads CSVALGGRADTQYF. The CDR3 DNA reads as TGCAGCGTTGCCCTGGGGGGCCGGGCAGATACGCAGTATTTT.

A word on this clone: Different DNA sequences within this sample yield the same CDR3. The CDR3 region is CASSPGPNTEAFF. The CDR3 nucleotides are TGTGCCAGTAGCCCAGGGCCGAACACTGAAGCTTTCTTT. J is TRBJ1-1 and V is TRBV19; possible D gene TRBD1, 5 bases. Trimming shortened V by 6 bases and J by 1 base, and 9 bases separated the two germline ends. The CDR3 totals 13 residues. Germline assignment: CDR1 LNHDA and CDR2 SQIVND (reference sequence).

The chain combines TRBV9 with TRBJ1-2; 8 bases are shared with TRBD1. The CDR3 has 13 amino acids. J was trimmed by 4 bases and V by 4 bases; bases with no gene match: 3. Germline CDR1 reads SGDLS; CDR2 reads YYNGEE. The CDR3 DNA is TGTGCCAGCAGCCAAACAGGGGGCTATGGCTACACCTTC. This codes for CASSQTGGYGYTF.

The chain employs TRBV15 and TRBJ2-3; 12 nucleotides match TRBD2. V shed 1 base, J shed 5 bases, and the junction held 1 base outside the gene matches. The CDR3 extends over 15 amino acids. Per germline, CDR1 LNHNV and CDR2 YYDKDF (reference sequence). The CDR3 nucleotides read TGTGCCACCAGCAGAGGGGGACTAGCGGGAGATACGCAGTATTTT. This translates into CATSRGGLAGDTQYF.

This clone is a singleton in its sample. The CDR3 DNA reads as TGTGCCAGCAACCGGGACAGTCAAATGAACACTGAAGCTTTCTTT. Amino acid sequence: CASNRDSQMNTEAFF. The genes are TRBV6-5 and TRBJ1-1, with TRBD1 identical over 7 bases. Trimming removed 7 bases from V and 0 bases from J; junction bases left unmatched: 8. The germline CDR1 and CDR2 sequences are MNHEY and SVGAGI. This CDR3 comprises 15 residues.

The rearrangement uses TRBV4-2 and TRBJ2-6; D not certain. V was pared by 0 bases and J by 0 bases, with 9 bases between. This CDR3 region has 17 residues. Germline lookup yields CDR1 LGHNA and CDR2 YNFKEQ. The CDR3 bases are TGTGCCAGCAGCCAAGATGGACGGGCCTCTGGGGCCAACGTCCTGACTTTC. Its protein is CASSQDGRASGANVLTF.

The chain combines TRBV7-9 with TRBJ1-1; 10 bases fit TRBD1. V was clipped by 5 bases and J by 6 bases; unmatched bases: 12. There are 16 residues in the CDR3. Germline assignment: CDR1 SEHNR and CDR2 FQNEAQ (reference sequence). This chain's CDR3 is CASSTTDRGLWAEAFF. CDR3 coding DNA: TGTGCCAGCAGCACCACGGACAGGGGGTTGTGGGCTGAAGCTTTCTTT.

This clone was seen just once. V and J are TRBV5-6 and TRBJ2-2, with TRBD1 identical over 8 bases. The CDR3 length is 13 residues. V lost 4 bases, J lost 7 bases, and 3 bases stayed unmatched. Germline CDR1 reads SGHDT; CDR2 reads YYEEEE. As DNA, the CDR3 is TGTGCCAGCAGCCCTACAGGGGGCGGGGAGCTGTTTTTT. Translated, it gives CASSPTGGGELFF.

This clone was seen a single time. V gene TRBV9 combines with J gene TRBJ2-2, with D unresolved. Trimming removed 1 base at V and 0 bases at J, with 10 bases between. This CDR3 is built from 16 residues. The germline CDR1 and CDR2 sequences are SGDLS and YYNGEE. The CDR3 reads CASSVNPSANTGELFF. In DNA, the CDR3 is TGTGCCAGCAGCGTAAATCCTTCGGCGAACACCGGGGAGCTGTTTTTT.

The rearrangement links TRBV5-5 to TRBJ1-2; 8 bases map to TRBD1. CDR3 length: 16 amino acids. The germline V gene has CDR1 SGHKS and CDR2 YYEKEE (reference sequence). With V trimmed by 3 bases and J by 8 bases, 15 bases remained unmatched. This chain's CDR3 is CASSSFGGTGSSGYTF. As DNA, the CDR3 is TGTGCCAGCAGCTCTTTTGGGGGGACAGGTTCGAGCGGCTACACCTTC.

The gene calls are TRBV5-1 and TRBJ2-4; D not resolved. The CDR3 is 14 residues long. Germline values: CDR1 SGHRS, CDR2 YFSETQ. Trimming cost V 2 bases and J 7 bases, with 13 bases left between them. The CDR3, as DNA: TGCGCCAGCAGCTTATCGACAAATCTGAACATTCAGTACTTC. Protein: CASSLSTNLNIQYF.

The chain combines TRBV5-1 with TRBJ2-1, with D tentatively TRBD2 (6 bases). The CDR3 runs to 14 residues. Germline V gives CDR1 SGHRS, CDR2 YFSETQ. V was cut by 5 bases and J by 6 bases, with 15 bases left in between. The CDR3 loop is CASSRAISGNEQFF. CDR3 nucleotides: TGCGCCAGCAGTAGGGCGATTAGCGGCAATGAGCAGTTCTTC.

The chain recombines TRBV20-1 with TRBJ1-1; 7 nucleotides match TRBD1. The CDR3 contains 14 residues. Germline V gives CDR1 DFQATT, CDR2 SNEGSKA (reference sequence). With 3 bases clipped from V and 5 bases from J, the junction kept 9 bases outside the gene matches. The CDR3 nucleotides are TGCAGTGCTAGTCCCGGTACAGGGGTGACTGAAGCTTTCTTT. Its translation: CSASPGTGVTEAFF.

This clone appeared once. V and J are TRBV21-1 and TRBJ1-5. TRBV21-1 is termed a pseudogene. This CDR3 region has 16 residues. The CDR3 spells CASSNEEGTSNQPQHF. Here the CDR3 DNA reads TGTGCCAGCAGCAATGAAGAGGGGACGAGCAATCAGCCCCAGCATTTT.

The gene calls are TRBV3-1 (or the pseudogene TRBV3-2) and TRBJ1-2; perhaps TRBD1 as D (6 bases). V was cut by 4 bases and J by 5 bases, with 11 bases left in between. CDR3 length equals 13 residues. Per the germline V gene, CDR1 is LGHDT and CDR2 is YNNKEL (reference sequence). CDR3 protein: CASSLRQGYGYTF. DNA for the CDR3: TGTGCCAGCAGCCTACGTCAGGGGTATGGCTACACCTTC.

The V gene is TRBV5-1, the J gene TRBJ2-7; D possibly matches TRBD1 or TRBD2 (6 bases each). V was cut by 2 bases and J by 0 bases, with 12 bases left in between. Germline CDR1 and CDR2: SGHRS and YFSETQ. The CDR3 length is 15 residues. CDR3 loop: CASSLTGTFSYEQYF. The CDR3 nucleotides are TGCGCCAGCAGCTTAACAGGGACTTTCTCCTACGAGCAGTACTTC.

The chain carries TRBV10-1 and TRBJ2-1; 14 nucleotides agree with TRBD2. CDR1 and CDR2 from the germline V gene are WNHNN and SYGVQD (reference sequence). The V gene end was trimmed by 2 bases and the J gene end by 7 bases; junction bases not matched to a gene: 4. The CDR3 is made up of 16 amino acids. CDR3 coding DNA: TGCGCCAGCAGTGAGGGGACTAGCGGGAGAGGGAATGAGCAGTTCTTC. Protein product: CASSEGTSGRGNEQFF.

The CDR3 region has the DNA TGTGCCAGCAGCCGAGTACTGGAGCAGTACTTC. As protein: CASSRVLEQYF. The genes are TRBV11-2 and TRBJ2-7; D is uncertain. The CDR3 length is 11 residues. V was clipped by 5 bases and J by 7 bases, with 9 bases between them. Looked up from germline, CDR1 is SGHAT and CDR2 is FQNNGV.

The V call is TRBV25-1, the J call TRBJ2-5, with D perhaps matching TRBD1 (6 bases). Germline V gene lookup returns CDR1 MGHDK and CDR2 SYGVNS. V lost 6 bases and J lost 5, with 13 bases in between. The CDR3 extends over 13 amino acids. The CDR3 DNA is TGTGCCAGCAGGCCACAGGGTGGGGAGACCCAGTACTTC. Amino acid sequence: CASRPQGGETQYF.

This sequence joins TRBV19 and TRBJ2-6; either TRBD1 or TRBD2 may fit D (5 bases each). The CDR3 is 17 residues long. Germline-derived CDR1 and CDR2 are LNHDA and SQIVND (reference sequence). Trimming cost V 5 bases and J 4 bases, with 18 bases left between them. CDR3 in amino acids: CASSPRGRSTGANVLTF. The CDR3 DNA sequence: TGTGCCAGTAGTCCCCGGGGCAGATCAACCGGGGCCAACGTCCTGACTTTC.